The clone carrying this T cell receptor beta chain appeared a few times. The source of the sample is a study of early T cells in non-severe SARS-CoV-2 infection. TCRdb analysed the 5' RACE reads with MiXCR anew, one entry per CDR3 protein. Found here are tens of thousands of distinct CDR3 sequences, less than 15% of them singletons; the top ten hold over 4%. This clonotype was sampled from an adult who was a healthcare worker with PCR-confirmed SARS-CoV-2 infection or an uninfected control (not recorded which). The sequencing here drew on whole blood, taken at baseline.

In nucleotides, the CDR3 is TGTGCCAGCAGCCAAGTACGGGGACATACCTACAATGAGCAGTTCTTC. This translates into CASSQVRGHTYNEQFF. This rearrangement joins TRBV3-1 to TRBJ2-1, with a tentative D call TRBD1 (6 bases). Germline V gene data show CDR1 as LGHDT and CDR2 as YNNKEL (reference sequence). This CDR3 comprises 16 residues. Trimming left V 1 base short and J 2 bases short, with 12 bases between.